This T cell receptor (beta chain) derives from a study of blood T cell repertoires in COVID-19. Assay: immunoSEQ multiplex PCR; the TCRdb copy retains only in-frame clones and omits some. Altogether 200,000 to 300,000 clones are present, 88% being singletons, with the ten largest covering roughly 2.4%. This clone was seen more than once but under ten times. Adults between about 18 and 95 years of age took part from 20 to 25 US areas. Participants reported their clinical history, and cohort assignment relied on those reports. J gave up 4 bases and V 0 bases, and 5 bases lay outside the gene matches. The CDR3 covers 16 residues. CDR1 is LGHNA and CDR2 is YSLEER in the germline V gene.

The sequence was obtained from a woman aged 40 to 55 with acute COVID-19. The material sequenced was PBMCs or T cells enriched from blood (not recorded which). The chain links TRBV4-3 to TRBJ1-3, with 8 bases matching TRBD1. The CDR3 coding sequence is TGCGCCAGCAGCCAAGACCAGGGGGCGCGGGGAAACACCATATATTTT. Encoded protein: CASSQDQGARGNTIYF.